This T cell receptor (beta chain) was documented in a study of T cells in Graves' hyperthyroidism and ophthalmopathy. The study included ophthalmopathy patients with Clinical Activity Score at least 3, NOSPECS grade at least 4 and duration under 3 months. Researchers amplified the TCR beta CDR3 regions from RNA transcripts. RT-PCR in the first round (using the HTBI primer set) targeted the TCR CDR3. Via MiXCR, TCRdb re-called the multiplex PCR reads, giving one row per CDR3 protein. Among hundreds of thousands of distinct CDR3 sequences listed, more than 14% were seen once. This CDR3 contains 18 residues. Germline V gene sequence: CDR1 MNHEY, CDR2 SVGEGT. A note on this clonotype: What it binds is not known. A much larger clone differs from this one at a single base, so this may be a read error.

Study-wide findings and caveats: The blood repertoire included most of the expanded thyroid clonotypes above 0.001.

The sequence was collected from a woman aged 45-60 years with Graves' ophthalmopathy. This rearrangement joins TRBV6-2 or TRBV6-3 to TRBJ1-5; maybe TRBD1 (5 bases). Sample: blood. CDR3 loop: CASSYPRDQAWSNRPQHF. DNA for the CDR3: TGTGCCAGCAGTTACCCCAGGGATCAGGCCTGGAGCAATCGGCCCCAGCATTTT.